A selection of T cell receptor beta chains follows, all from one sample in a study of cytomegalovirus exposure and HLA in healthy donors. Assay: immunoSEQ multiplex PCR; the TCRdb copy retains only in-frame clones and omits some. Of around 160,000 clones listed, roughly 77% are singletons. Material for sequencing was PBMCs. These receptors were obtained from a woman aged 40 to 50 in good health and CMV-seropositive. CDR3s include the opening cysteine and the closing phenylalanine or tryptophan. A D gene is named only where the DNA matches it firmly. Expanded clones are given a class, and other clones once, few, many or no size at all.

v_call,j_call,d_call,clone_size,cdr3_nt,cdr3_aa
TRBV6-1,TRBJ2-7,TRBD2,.,TGTGCCAGCAAGGAGACTAGCGGGAGTATCTACGAGCAGTACTTC,CASKETSGSIYEQYF
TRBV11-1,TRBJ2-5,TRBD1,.,TGTGCCAGCAGCTTAGGAGGACAGGGAGGTTCGGAGACCCAGTACTTC,CASSLGGQGGSETQYF
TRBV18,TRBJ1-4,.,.,TGTGCCAGCTCACCACGAGCAACTAATGAAAAACTGTTTTTT,CASSPRATNEKLFF
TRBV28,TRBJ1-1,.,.,TGTGCCAGCAGTTTATTGAGGCGCCGGAACACTGAAGCTTTCTTT,CASSLLRRRNTEAFF
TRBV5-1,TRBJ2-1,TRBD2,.,TGCGCCAGCAGCTTGGGGGTTTCGGGAGGTATCGGGGATGAGCAGTTCTTC,CASSLGVSGGIGDEQFF
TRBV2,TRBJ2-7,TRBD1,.,TGTGCCAGCGTGAGAGGACAGGTCTCCTACGAGCAGTACTTC,CASVRGQVSYEQYF
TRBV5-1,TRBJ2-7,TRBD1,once,TGCGCCAGCAGCTTGACACAGGGGGGCTACGAGCAGTACTTC,CASSLTQGGYEQYF
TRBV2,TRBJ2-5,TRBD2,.,TGTGCCAGCATACCCGGGAGGGGTGTAGAGACCCAGTACTTC,CASIPGRGVETQYF
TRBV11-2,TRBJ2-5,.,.,TGTGCCAGCAGCCGGAGAGAGGGAAGTCAAGAGACCCAGTACTTC,CASSRREGSQETQYF
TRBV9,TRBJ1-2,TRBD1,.,TGTGCCAGCAGCGTAACAGGGGGCGAAGACTATGGCTACACCTTC,CASSVTGGEDYGYTF
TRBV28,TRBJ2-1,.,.,TGTGCCAGCAGTTCTTCTGTGGGGGGTCTGTACAATGAGCAGTTCTTC,CASSSSVGGLYNEQFF
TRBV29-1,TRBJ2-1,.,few,TGCAGCGCTGGCCTACAGAGTAATGAGCAGTTCTTC,CSAGLQSNEQFF
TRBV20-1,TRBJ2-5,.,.,TGCAGTGCTAGATGGTCGGTGGCCCAGTACTTC,CSARWSVAQYF
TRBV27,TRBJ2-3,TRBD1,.,TGTGCCAGCAGTTCAAGGGACAGGGAAAGCACAGATACGCAGTATTTT,CASSSRDRESTDTQYF
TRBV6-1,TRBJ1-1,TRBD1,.,TGTGCCAGCAGTTTGGACAGGACCACTGAAGCTTTCTTT,CASSLDRTTEAFF
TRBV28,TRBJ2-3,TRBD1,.,TGTGCCAGCAGACCCACAGGGGGCAATACGCAGTATTTT,CASRPTGGNTQYF
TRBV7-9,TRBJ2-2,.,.,TGTGCCAGCAGGGGAGTGGGCACCGGGGAGCTGTTTTTT,CASRGVGTGELFF
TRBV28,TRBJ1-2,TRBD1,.,TGTGCCAGCAGTTTGGTCCAGGGGGGCTATGGCTACACCTTC,CASSLVQGGYGYTF
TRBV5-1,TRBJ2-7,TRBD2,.,TGCGCCAGCAGCCCCCTGGGACTAGCGGTCTCCTACGAGCAGTACTTC,CASSPLGLAVSYEQYF
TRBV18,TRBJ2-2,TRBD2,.,TGTGCCAGCTCATTGGGAGGGGACCGGGAGCTGTTTTTT,CASSLGGDRELFF
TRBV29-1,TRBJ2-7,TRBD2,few,TGCAGCGTTCGGACTAGCGGGAGCTACGAGCAGTACTTC,CSVRTSGSYEQYF
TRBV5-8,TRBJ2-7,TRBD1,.,TGTGCCAGCAGCTTCGGGACAGGGTCCTCCTACGAGCAGTACTTC,CASSFGTGSSYEQYF
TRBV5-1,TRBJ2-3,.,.,TGCGCCAGCAGATTTCTTTGGACGGGAGTCGGGACAGATACGCAGTATTTT,CASRFLWTGVGTDTQYF
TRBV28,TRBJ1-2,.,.,TGTGCCAGCAGTCCCCAGGGTCCTTCGGCGGTTGGCTACACCTTC,CASSPQGPSAVGYTF
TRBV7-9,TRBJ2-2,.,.,TGTGCCAGCAGCTTAGCTGCGGTCTCCGGGGAGCTGTTTTTT,CASSLAAVSGELFF
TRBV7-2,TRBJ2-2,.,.,TGTGCCAGCAGCTCGACAGGTTTTACGAACACCGGGGAGCTGTTTTTT,CASSSTGFTNTGELFF
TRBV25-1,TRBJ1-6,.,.,TGTGCCAGCAGCACTACCGGCCGAAATTCACCCCTCCACTTT,CASSTTGRNSPLHF
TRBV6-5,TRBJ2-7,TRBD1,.,TGTGCCAGCAGTTACTCGCGGACAGGGGATTCCTACGAGCAGTACTTC,CASSYSRTGDSYEQYF
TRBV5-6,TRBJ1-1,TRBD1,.,TGTGCCAGCAGCTTGGTGGACAGGGAGAACACTGAAGCTTTCTTT,CASSLVDRENTEAFF
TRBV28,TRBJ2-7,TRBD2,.,TGTGCCAGTCTCCCGGGCGGGAGGTTCCACGAGCAGTACTTC,CASLPGGRFHEQYF
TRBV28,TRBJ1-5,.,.,TGTGCCAGCAGTTTAGGAGGGAATAGCAATCAGCCCCAGCATTTT,CASSLGGNSNQPQHF
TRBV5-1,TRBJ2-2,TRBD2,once,TGCGCCAGCAGCTTTGTGCGGGGGTCAAACACCGGGGAGCTGTTTTTT,CASSFVRGSNTGELFF
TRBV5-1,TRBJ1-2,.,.,TGCGCCAGCAGCTTAAGGGGCCTGGGTGGCTACACCTTC,CASSLRGLGGYTF
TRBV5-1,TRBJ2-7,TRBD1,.,TGCGCCAGCAGCTGGGCGGACAGGGAGAACGAGCAGTACTTC,CASSWADRENEQYF
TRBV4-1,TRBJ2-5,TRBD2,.,TGCGCCAGCAGCAAAGGACTAGCGGCTGCCCAAGAGACCCAGTACTTC,CASSKGLAAAQETQYF
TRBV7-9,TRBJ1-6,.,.,TGTGCCAGCAGCTTAGCGCACGGGGACTTGTTTTCGGAATCACCCCTCCACTTT,CASSLAHGDLFSESPLHF
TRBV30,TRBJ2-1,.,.,TGTGCCTGGAGTCTCAGTCTGACAGGGCAGTTCTTC,CAWSLSLTGQFF
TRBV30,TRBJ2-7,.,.,TGTGCCGCGGGGTTTGGCTACGAGCAGTACTTC,CAAGFGYEQYF
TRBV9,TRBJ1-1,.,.,TGTGCCAGCAGCGACTCCGGGGGGCGCATGAACACTGAAGCTTTCTTT,CASSDSGGRMNTEAFF
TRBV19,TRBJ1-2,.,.,TGTGCCAGTAGTATGGCCTTCGGAGGTAACTATGGCTACACCTTC,CASSMAFGGNYGYTF
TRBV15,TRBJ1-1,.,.,TGTGCCAGTCATTATATCGGAGACACTGAAGCTTTCTTT,CASHYIGDTEAFF
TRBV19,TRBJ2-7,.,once,TGTGCCAGTAGCCCTCACTCGGGGGAGCTGTACGAGCAGTACTTC,CASSPHSGELYEQYF
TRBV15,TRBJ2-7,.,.,TGTGCCACCAGCAGAGAGACAGGTGGGGTCTACGAGCAGTACTTC,CATSRETGGVYEQYF
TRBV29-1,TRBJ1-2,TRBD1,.,TGCAGCGCCTCGACAGGGGGCAAGGGTAACTATGGCTACACCTTC,CSASTGGKGNYGYTF
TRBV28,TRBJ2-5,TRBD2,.,TGTGCCAGCAGTTTAGTAGCGGGAGTTACCCAAGAGACCCAGTACTTC,CASSLVAGVTQETQYF
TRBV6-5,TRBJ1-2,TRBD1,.,TGTGCCAGCAGTTACTCGCGGGACAGGGGGTTTGGCTACACCTTC,CASSYSRDRGFGYTF
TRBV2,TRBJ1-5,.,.,TGTGCCAGCAGTGAATTTAGAGGCTCGCCCCAGCATTTT,CASSEFRGSPQHF
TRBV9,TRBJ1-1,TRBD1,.,TGTGCCAGCAGCGCTCACAGGGGCTCTGAAGCTTTCTTT,CASSAHRGSEAFF
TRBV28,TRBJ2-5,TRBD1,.,TGTGCCAGCAGTTTGAGCAGGACAGGGGAAGCTCAAGAGACCCAGTACTTC,CASSLSRTGEAQETQYF
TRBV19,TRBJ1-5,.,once,TGTGCCAGTAGTATATATCCAGGGCTAAACAATCAGCCCCAGCATTTT,CASSIYPGLNNQPQHF
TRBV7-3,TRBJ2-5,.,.,TGTGCCAGCAGCGCCGGGGGTGCGGAGACCCAGTACTTC,CASSAGGAETQYF
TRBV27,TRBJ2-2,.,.,TGTGCCAGCAGTTCAGATACTGGGGCAGGAGTAACCGGGGAGCTGTTTTTT,CASSSDTGAGVTGELFF
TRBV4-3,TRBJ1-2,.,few,TGCGCCAGCAGCTCACAGGGAAGAGGGTATGGCTACACCTTC,CASSSQGRGYGYTF
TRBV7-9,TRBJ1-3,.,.,TGTGCCAGCAGCCGTATACAGGGATTAGACACCATATATTTT,CASSRIQGLDTIYF
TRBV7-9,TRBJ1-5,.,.,TGTGCCAGCAGCACCCACAGGGTTATAGGGCCCCAGCATTTT,CASSTHRVIGPQHF
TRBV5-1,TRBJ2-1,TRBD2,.,TGCGCCAGCAGCTTGGGTCCCACTAGCGGGAGGGGGAATGAGCAGTTCTTC,CASSLGPTSGRGNEQFF
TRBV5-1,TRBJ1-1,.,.,TGCGCCAGCTCAGCCTCGGGTATGAACACTGAAGCTTTCTTT,CASSASGMNTEAFF
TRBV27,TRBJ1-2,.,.,TGTGCCAGCATGGGGGGGAGGTATGGCTACACCTTC,CASMGGRYGYTF
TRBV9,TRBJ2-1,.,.,TGTGCCAGCAGCGCTTGGGCCAGGGGGAGGTTGAATGAGCAGTTCTTC,CASSAWARGRLNEQFF
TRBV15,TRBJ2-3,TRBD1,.,TGTGCCACCAGTATAAACAGGGGATCCACAGATACGCAGTATTTT,CATSINRGSTDTQYF